Below, 21 T cell receptor beta chains from the same sample are listed, as sequenced in a study of blood T cells in healthy people across ages. Using a J-beta primer mix together with a sample-barcoded 5' primer, a second PCR was run for roughly 7 to 11 cycles. TCRdb re-analysed the 5' RACE reads in MiXCR, keeping a single row per CDR3 protein. Among some 800,000 distinct CDR3 sequences listed, under 45% were seen once. Sequencing was performed on blood. Source of these receptors: a man aged 55 to 70 in good health.

This chain joins TRBV7-8 and TRBJ2-1, with D perhaps TRBD1 (7 bases). Looked up from germline, CDR1 is SGHVS and CDR2 is FQNEAQ. V lost 11 bases and J 2 bases, leaving 10 bases between the germline ends. The CDR3 loop spans 12 amino acids. Here the CDR3 reads CAAGTAYNEQFF. In DNA, the CDR3 is TGTGCCGCGGGGACAGCCTACAATGAGCAGTTCTTC.

DNA of the CDR3: TGTGCCAGCAGTACAGCGGGGGGGGCCAATGAGCAGTTCTTC. Protein sequence: CASSTAGGANEQFF. The chain uses TRBV7-6 and TRBJ2-1, with 10 bases fitting TRBD2. The CDR3 sequence is 14 residues long. V lost 6 bases, J lost 6 bases, and 5 bases stayed unmatched. In germline, CDR1 is SGHVS, CDR2 FNYEAQ.

This clonotype was seen more than once but under ten times. The chain combines TRBV12-3 or TRBV12-4 with TRBJ1-1; D gene ambiguous. Deletions cut 2 bases from V and 1 base from J, with 8 bases between. This CDR3 spans 14 amino acids. As DNA, the CDR3 is TGTGCCAGCAGTTTAAGTGAATCGAACACTGAAGCTTTCTTT. This gives the protein CASSLSESNTEAFF.

The rearrangement joins TRBV6-2 or TRBV6-3 to TRBJ1-6; D is unresolved. The CDR3 is 16 residues long. With 3 bases removed from V and 7 bases from J, the gap between germline ends came to 16 bases. CDR1 and CDR2 (germline): MNHEY, SVGEGT. The CDR3 DNA reads as TGTGCCAGCAGTTATCAGACCAGAGGGAGGAATTCACCCCTCCACTTT. Amino acids: CASSYQTRGRNSPLHF.

This chain's CDR3 is CASSARAEQYF. The CDR3 region has the DNA TGTGCCAGCAGTGCTAGGGCCGAGCAGTACTTC. The V call is TRBV2, the J call TRBJ2-7, with D unclear. The CDR3 sequence is 11 residues long. The germline V and J ends were trimmed by 4 bases and 6 bases, with 7 bases remaining between them. Looked up from germline, CDR1 is SNHLY and CDR2 is FYNNEI.

This chain uses TRBV20-1 with TRBJ1-6; TRBD1 matches 12 bases. The trim removed 6 bases at V and 9 bases at J, leaving 9 bases unmatched. The CDR3 has 15 amino acids. CDR1 and CDR2 from the germline V gene are DFQATT and SNEGSKA (reference sequence). The CDR3 region is CSAHSKGQGASPLHF. CDR3 in DNA: TGCAGTGCCCATTCGAAGGGACAGGGGGCTTCACCCCTCCACTTT.

The chain couples TRBV5-1 to TRBJ1-1, with a tentative D call TRBD1 (6 bases). The germline V gene encodes CDR1 SGHRS and CDR2 YFSETQ. The V end lost 3 bases, the J end lost 4 bases, and 16 bases lay between the germline ends. The CDR3 is 15 residues long. In nucleotides, the CDR3 is TGCGCCAGCAGCTCCGGACAGCCCGACGGCACTGAAGCTTTCTTT. Protein product: CASSSGQPDGTEAFF.

The J gene is TRBJ1-6, the V gene TRBV20-1; D is unresolved. Looked up from germline, CDR1 is DFQATT and CDR2 is SNEGSKA (reference sequence). The V gene lost 0 bases and the J gene lost 4 bases, with 10 bases spanning the gap. CDR3 length: 15 residues. The CDR3 DNA follows: TGCAGTGCTAGAGATAATGGCGATTATAATTCACCCCTCCACTTT. Protein sequence: CSARDNGDYNSPLHF.

Only one count was recorded for this clonotype. The J gene is TRBJ1-5, the V gene TRBV7-8; 9 positions agree with TRBD1. This CDR3 spans 18 amino acids. After removal of 0 bases from V and 5 bases from J, the junction contained 11 bases not matched to a gene. CDR1 is SGHVS and CDR2 is FQNEAQ in the germline V gene. The CDR3 loop is CASSLAKKDRGRDQPQHF. The CDR3 nucleotides are TGTGCCAGCAGCTTAGCTAAAAAGGACAGGGGACGGGATCAGCCCCAGCATTTT.

About this clonotype itself: The junction and the germline gene differ at one end; a read error may be behind it. V and J are TRBV7-2 and TRBJ2-1, with 7 bases that match TRBD2. The J call could be wrong; TRBJ2-7 is a better fit for the DNA end. The CDR3 has 16 amino acids. Germline V lookup: CDR1 SGHTA, CDR2 FQGNSA. The CDR3 reads CACRMMGGSSYNEQYF. CDR3 nucleotide sequence: TGTGCCTGCAGAATGATGGGGGGGAGTTCCTACAATGAGCAGTACTTC.

This chain links TRBV6-2 or TRBV6-3 with TRBJ2-3; no firm D call. This CDR3 is built from 14 residues. Looked up from germline, CDR1 is MNHEY and CDR2 is SVGEGT. Between the trimmed V and J ends, which lost 1 base and 3 bases, there was a span of 8 bases. For the CDR3, the DNA is TGTGCCAGCAGTTACTTCGTCGCGACAGATACGCAGTATTTT. This sequence encodes CASSYFVATDTQYF.

V usage is TRBV6-6 and J usage is TRBJ2-5, with D perhaps given as TRBD1 or TRBD2 (6 bases each). The germline CDR1 and CDR2 sequences are MNHNY and SVGAGI (reference sequence). This CDR3 spans 14 amino acids. V was clipped by 6 bases and J by 2 bases, with 13 bases between them. Written as DNA, the CDR3 is TGTGCCAGCAGGGAGGGACACCTACAAGAGACCCAGTACTTC. Encoded protein: CASREGHLQETQYF.

The chain recombines TRBV29-1 with TRBJ2-3; a weak D match, TRBD2 (5 bases). Trimming removed 5 bases at V and 4 bases at J, with 13 bases between. The germline V gene has CDR1 SQVTM and CDR2 ANQGSEA. The CDR3 runs 13 residues. In nucleotides, the CDR3 is TGCAGCGTTCGACTAAACTTAGCAGATACGCAGTATTTT. Residues: CSVRLNLADTQYF.

This clonotype was counted between two and nine times. CDR3 in DNA: TGTGCCAGCAGCCAAAAGGACAGGGGGACCGAGGAGACCCAGTACTTC. Translated: CASSQKDRGTEETQYF. This chain uses TRBV3-1 with TRBJ2-5; 10 bases are shared with TRBD1. Germline V gives CDR1 LGHDT, CDR2 YNNKEL (reference sequence). V was clipped by 2 bases and J by 5 bases; unmatched bases: 8. CDR3 length equals 16 residues.

This clonotype appeared a few times. This chain uses TRBV20-1 with TRBJ1-2; D gene ambiguous. Germline V CDR1 and CDR2: DFQATT, SNEGSKA (reference sequence). The CDR3 spans 12 residues. V dropped 3 bases and J dropped 6 bases, with 11 bases sitting between them. CDR3: CSASPRVDGYTF. Written as DNA, the CDR3 is TGCAGTGCTAGTCCGCGGGTGGATGGCTACACCTTC.

This clonotype was counted a few times. The rearrangement joins TRBV12-3 or TRBV12-4 to TRBJ2-3; no definite D call. This CDR3 region has 13 residues. The V gene lost 3 bases and the J gene lost 1 base, with 5 bases spanning the gap. For the CDR3, the DNA is TGTGCCAGCAGTTTGTCCCGCACAGATACGCAGTATTTT. The encoded protein is CASSLSRTDTQYF.

This clonotype was detected a few times. The V call is TRBV21-1, the J call TRBJ1-2; the table calls TRBD1, which could not be checked here. TRBV21-1 has pseudogene status. The CDR3 loop spans 18 amino acids. Written as DNA, the CDR3 is TGTGCCAGCAGCAAACCGCTTTGTCCAGGGGGCCGATTCTATGGCTACACCTTC. It yields the protein CASSKPLCPGGRFYGYTF.

The rearrangement uses TRBV4-3 and TRBJ1-4; TRBD1 is a possible D gene (5 bases). The CDR3 has 18 amino acids. V lost 1 base and J 5 bases, leaving 20 bases between the germline ends. CDR1 is LGHNA and CDR2 is YSLEER in the germline V gene. The CDR3: CASSQGSHAGGRNEKLFF. CDR3 coding DNA: TGCGCCAGCAGCCAAGGATCGCATGCGGGGGGTAGGAATGAAAAACTGTTTTTT.

The chain couples TRBV11-2 to TRBJ1-1, with D possibly being TRBD1 (6 bases). The germline V gene encodes CDR1 SGHAT and CDR2 FQNNGV. V lost 5 bases and J 3 bases, leaving 19 bases between the germline ends. The CDR3 has 16 residues. CDR3 coding DNA: TGTGCCAGCAGCCATAGAGGGGGGGCTGAGTACACTGAAGCTTTCTTT. Translation gives CASSHRGGAEYTEAFF.

As to this clonotype: This sequence may be a read error, since a much larger clone differs from it by one base. This sequence joins TRBV6-1 and TRBJ2-7, with D perhaps matching TRBD1 (5 bases). Germline CDR1 is MNHNS and CDR2 is SASEGT. The CDR3 is 14 amino acids. V gave up 5 bases and J gave up 2 bases, with 13 bases separating them. The CDR3 nucleotides are TGTGCCAGCAGTAGACAGTTTTTGCCCTACGAGCAGTACTTC. Encoded protein: CASSRQFLPYEQYF.

This sequence joins TRBV3-1 and TRBJ1-6; possible D gene TRBD1, 5 bases. The CDR3 is 15 residues long. V was pared by 3 bases and J by 9 bases, with 15 bases between. Germline CDR1 LGHDT, CDR2 YNNKEL (reference sequence). The CDR3 reads CASSHDGTLGSPLHF. The CDR3, as DNA: TGTGCCAGCAGCCACGACGGGACTTTGGGTTCACCCCTCCACTTT.